A selection of T cell receptor beta chains follows, all from one sample in a study of human T cells and chemical hapten exposure. TCRdb re-derived calls from the RACE reads in MiXCR, one entry per CDR3 protein. The sample shows some 350,000 distinct CDR3 sequences, approximately 6.3% of them seen only once. Sequencing used whole blood, obtained in connection with sensitization to the hapten diphenylcyclopropenone (DPC). These receptors all come from a young woman with alopecia areata. Some clones in this sample may be carry-over from other donors' samples. CDR3s leave out the opening cysteine and the closing phenylalanine or tryptophan. The order of the fields is CDR3 protein, V gene, CDR3 length.

CDR3aa: ASSFTGGNYNEQF
v_gene: TRBV28
len: 13

CDR3aa: ASSSWDSMNTEAF
v_gene: TRBV13
len: 13

CDR3aa: ASSKRGQEGEEGATNEKLF
v_gene: TRBV21-1
len: 19

CDR3aa: ASSLERVHEQY
v_gene: TRBV5-6
len: 11

CDR3aa: AISEQGTSTDTQY
v_gene: TRBV10-3
len: 13

CDR3aa: ASSRTSGDQETQY
v_gene: TRBV5-4
len: 13

CDR3aa: ASSTGVRDRALDSYNEQF
v_gene: TRBV6-2/TRBV6-3
len: 18

CDR3aa: ASSPPGTYQPQH
v_gene: TRBV7-2
len: 12

CDR3aa: ASSQRSGGLSTDTQY
v_gene: TRBV4-1
len: 15

CDR3aa: ASSFRGNTIY
v_gene: TRBV12-3/TRBV12-4
len: 10

CDR3aa: SARVQNTIY
v_gene: TRBV20-1
len: 9

CDR3aa: ASSPQGDSPLH
v_gene: TRBV18
len: 11

CDR3aa: ASSAWTGSYEQY
v_gene: TRBV6-6
len: 12

CDR3aa: ASSGRQATTEAF
v_gene: TRBV5-1
len: 12

CDR3aa: ASSWQGLAGEGGELF
v_gene: TRBV7-2
len: 15